The 32 T cell receptor beta chains below all came from one sample that was sequenced in a study of CD8+ T cells in alopecia areata. Sequencing templates came from extracted RNA that was reverse transcribed into cDNA. Here immunoSEQ multiplex PCR was the method, and the copy in TCRdb shows in-frame clones only, minus some. The data show 150,000 to 200,000 clones, with around 50% seen just once and roughly 14% held by the top ten. This specimen was CD4+ T cells sorted from blood, taken at week 0. Receptors were obtained from a human donor with alopecia areata.

This clone has more than one count but fewer than ten. The chain has TRBV5-1 and TRBJ2-7, with D possibly matching TRBD2 (6 bases). Trimming stripped 0 bases from V and 6 bases from J, with 16 bases between. There are 15 residues in the CDR3. Germline V gives CDR1 SGHRS, CDR2 YFSETQ. CDR3 loop: CASSLVLAPGGEQYF. The DNA of the CDR3 is TGCGCCAGCAGCTTGGTCTTAGCCCCCGGGGGCGAGCAGTACTTC.

The chain uses TRBV29-1 and TRBJ2-7; no clear D gene. Germline V lookup: CDR1 SQVTM, CDR2 ANQGSEA. This CDR3 region has 11 residues. V lost 5 bases and J lost 3, with 8 bases in between. CDR3 DNA: TGCAGCGTTATGGGCTTCTACGAGCAGTACTTC. Its translation is CSVMGFYEQYF.

This chain joins TRBV6-5 and TRBJ2-7; TRBD1 matches at 8 bases. Germline trimming cut 6 bases from V and 3 bases from J; bases unmatched to any gene: 10. Germline V gene data show CDR1 as MNHEY and CDR2 as SVGAGI. This CDR3 is 15 amino acids long. This CDR3 reads CASSQTGGGSYEQYF. DNA for the CDR3: TGTGCCAGCAGCCAAACAGGGGGAGGTAGCTACGAGCAGTACTTC.

The V gene is TRBV5-1, the J gene TRBJ2-1, with D possibly being TRBD1 (5 bases). Germline V gene lookup returns CDR1 SGHRS and CDR2 YFSETQ. The germline V and J ends were trimmed by 5 bases and 6 bases, with 12 bases remaining between them. The CDR3 is 13 amino acids. CDR3 region: CASSFTQGNEQFF. CDR3 nucleotide sequence: TGCGCCAGCAGTTTTACCCAGGGCAATGAGCAGTTCTTC.

The rearrangement links TRBV4-2 to TRBJ2-5, with TRBD2 matching over 8 bases. Per the germline V gene, CDR1 is LGHNA and CDR2 is YNFKEQ. With V trimmed by 1 base and J by 3 bases, 7 bases remained unmatched. This CDR3 has 16 residues. CDR3 region: CASSQGRRAGEETQYF. The DNA of the CDR3 is TGTGCCAGCAGCCAAGGCCGTAGAGCGGGGGAAGAGACCCAGTACTTC.

V is TRBV19 and J is TRBJ1-3, with D unresolved. Germline-derived CDR1 and CDR2 are LNHDA and SQIVND (reference sequence). The CDR3 extends over 15 amino acids. The V end was cut by 6 bases, the J end by 0 bases, with 12 bases between. CDR3 residues: CASSPIGISGNTIYF. In DNA, the CDR3 is TGTGCCAGTAGCCCGATCGGCATCTCTGGAAACACCATATATTTT. The whole variable domain, remainder taken from reference TRBV19 and TRBJ1-3, is DGGITQSPKYLFRKEGQNVTLSCEQNLNHDAMYWYRQDPGQGLRLIYYSQIVNDFQKGDIAEGYSVSREKKESFPLTVTSAQKNPTAFYLCASSPIGISGNTIYFGEGSWLTVV.

This sequence joins TRBV19 and TRBJ1-2; 7 bases align to TRBD1. The CDR3 runs to 16 residues. V lost 3 bases and J lost 7; bases outside the gene matches: 14. Germline CDR1 is LNHDA and CDR2 is SQIVND (reference sequence). The CDR3 DNA reads TGTGCCAGTAGTATGGGGTTAGGCCAGGGGGGACGTGGCTACACCTTC. Translated: CASSMGLGQGGRGYTF.

J is TRBJ2-7 and V is TRBV30; no reliable D call. With 3 bases removed from V and 2 bases from J, the gap between germline ends came to 8 bases. The CDR3 extends over 12 amino acids. Germline values: CDR1 GTSNPN, CDR2 SVGIG (reference sequence). CDR3 bases: TGTGCCTGGAGCCAAGGGACCTACGAGCAGTACTTC. Residues: CAWSQGTYEQYF.

The chain employs TRBV7-2 and TRBJ2-2; 7 bases match TRBD1. There are 16 residues in the CDR3. CDR1 is SGHTA and CDR2 is FQGNSA in the germline V gene. V was clipped by 5 bases and J by 1 base; unmatched bases: 7. CDR3 sequence: CASSTWTGLNTGELFF. In nucleotides, the CDR3 is TGTGCCAGCAGCACTTGGACAGGCCTGAACACCGGGGAGCTGTTTTTT.

The chain combines TRBV5-6 with TRBJ2-7; 7 nucleotides align to TRBD1. J was trimmed by 3 bases and V by 3 bases; bases with no gene match: 12. Germline values: CDR1 SGHDT, CDR2 YYEEEE. The CDR3 totals 16 residues. CDR3 bases: TGTGCCAGCAGCTACACTATCACCCGGGACAGCTACGAGCAGTACTTC. As protein: CASSYTITRDSYEQYF.

The chain recombines TRBV10-3 with TRBJ1-2; a weak D match, TRBD1 (5 bases). Trimming left V 6 bases short and J 2 bases short, with 13 bases between. This CDR3 comprises 14 residues. Germline CDR1 and CDR2: ENHRY and SYGVKD. DNA of the CDR3: TGTGCCATCAGGACCATGGGGACGAACTATGGCTACACCTTC. Its translation is CAIRTMGTNYGYTF.

The chain carries TRBV5-6 and TRBJ2-5; D uncertain. Germline CDR1 reads SGHDT; CDR2 reads YYEEEE. The CDR3 is made up of 15 amino acids. Trimming cost V 4 bases and J 0 bases, with 13 bases left between them. DNA for the CDR3: TGTGCCAGCAGCCAACGCGTCGGGTACCAAGAGACCCAGTACTTC. The encoded protein is CASSQRVGYQETQYF.

This clone was counted between two and nine times. The chain is built from TRBV7-2 and TRBJ2-7; 9 bases map to TRBD2. The CDR3 covers 14 residues. V shed 4 bases and J 3 bases; nucleotides not matched to a gene: 4. Germline V CDR1 and CDR2: SGHTA, FQGNSA. CDR3 nucleotide sequence: TGTGCCAGCAGCTATGCTAGCGGGGACTACGAGCAGTACTTC. This sequence encodes CASSYASGDYEQYF.

The chain is built from TRBV2 and TRBJ2-2; 8 bases agree with TRBD1. After removal of 9 bases from V and 3 bases from J, the junction contained 3 bases not matched to a gene. Germline CDR1 reads SNHLY; CDR2 reads FYNNEI. This CDR3 contains 13 residues. CDR3 sequence: CARQGDYTGELFF. DNA of the CDR3: TGTGCCAGACAGGGGGACTACACCGGGGAGCTGTTTTTT. The full variable domain, in which reference TRBV2 and TRBJ2-2 provide the parts outside the CDR3, is EPEVTQTPSHQVTQMGQEVILRCVPISNHLYFYWYRQILGQKVEFLVSFYNNEISEKSEIFDDQFSVERPDGSNFTLKIRSTKLEDSAMYFCARQGDYTGELFFGEGSRLTVL.

The rearrangement joins TRBV19 to TRBJ2-3, with unresolved D. Trimming removed 2 bases from V and 4 bases from J, with 4 bases in between. The CDR3 length is 12 residues. Germline V lookup: CDR1 LNHDA, CDR2 SQIVND (reference sequence). CDR3 sequence reads: CASSISPDTQYF. The CDR3 DNA is TGTGCCAGTAGTATATCCCCAGATACGCAGTATTTT.

This clone showed up just once. CDR3 coding DNA: TGTGCCTGGATGACAGGGAGCTATGGCTACACCTTC. Its protein product is CAWMTGSYGYTF. The V and J genes are TRBV30 and TRBJ1-2; 7 bases align to TRBD1. The CDR3 sequence is 12 residues long. Germline V CDR1 and CDR2: GTSNPN, SVGIG (reference sequence). V shed 4 bases and J 4 bases; nucleotides not matched to a gene: 3.

This clone showed up just a few times. V usage is TRBV25-1 and J usage is TRBJ2-2, with 10 bases that match TRBD1. With 3 bases clipped from V and 6 bases from J, the junction kept 7 bases outside the gene matches. This CDR3 is built from 16 residues. In germline, CDR1 is MGHDK, CDR2 SYGVNS. CDR3 sequence (DNA): TGTGCCAGCAGTGACCGGACAGGGGGGAGCGCCGGGGAGCTGTTTTTT. This encodes CASSDRTGGSAGELFF.

The rearrangement uses TRBV15 and TRBJ2-5, with TRBD2 identical over 11 bases. Unmatched junction bases numbered 4, after V lost 0 bases and J lost 7 bases. This CDR3 comprises 15 residues. Germline V gives CDR1 LNHNV, CDR2 YYDKDF (reference sequence). The CDR3 spells CATSREGTSGLTQYF. CDR3 bases: TGTGCCACCAGCAGAGAAGGGACTAGCGGTTTGACCCAGTACTTC. Based on the CDR3 plus reference TRBV15 and TRBJ2-5, the full variable domain is DAMVIQNPRYQVTQFGKPVTLSCSQTLNHNVMYWYQQKSSQAPKLLFHYYDKDFNNEADTPDNFQSRRPNTSFCFLDIRSPGLGDTAMYLCATSREGTSGLTQYFGPGTRLLVL.

This clone was seen just once. The J gene is TRBJ2-1, the V gene TRBV5-1; D is ambiguous. Trimming left V 1 base short and J 5 bases short, with 10 bases between. From germline, CDR1 is SGHRS and CDR2 YFSETQ. This CDR3 region has 14 residues. This chain's CDR3 is CASSLYWADNEQFF. The CDR3 DNA is TGCGCCAGCAGCTTGTATTGGGCCGACAATGAGCAGTTCTTC.

This clone was observed a few times. V gene TRBV12-5 combines with J gene TRBJ1-1; 7 bases are a match to TRBD1. V gave up 6 bases and J gave up 3 bases; unmatched junction bases: 7. This CDR3 is built from 14 residues. Germline CDR1 reads LGHNT; CDR2 reads FRNRAP. The CDR3 loop reads CASGLNTGDTEAFF. CDR3 nucleotide sequence: TGTGCTAGTGGCCTTAACACAGGGGACACTGAAGCTTTCTTT.

V gene TRBV11-2 combines with J gene TRBJ1-4, with unresolved D. V dropped 3 bases and J dropped 0 bases, with 8 bases sitting between them. Per the germline V gene, CDR1 is SGHAT and CDR2 is FQNNGV. The CDR3 spans 15 residues. The DNA of the CDR3 is TGTGCCAGCAGCTTCCAGCGTTCAACTAATGAAAAACTGTTTTTT. This encodes CASSFQRSTNEKLFF. Complete variable domain (other parts from reference TRBV11-2 and TRBJ1-4): EAGVAQSPRYKIIEKRQSVAFWCNPISGHATLYWYQQILGQGPKLLIQFQNNGVVDDSQLPKDRFSAERLKGVDSTLKIQPAKLEDSAVYLCASSFQRSTNEKLFFGSGTQLSVL.

The chain is built from TRBV29-1 and TRBJ2-5; 7 bases line up with TRBD1. The J segment lost 5 bases and the V segment lost 1 base, leaving 7 bases of the junction unmatched. The CDR3 runs to 14 residues. Germline values: CDR1 SQVTM, CDR2 ANQGSEA. The CDR3 nucleotides are TGCAGCGTTGAAGCTCCGACAGGGCGGGAGACCCAGTACTTC. Its translation: CSVEAPTGRETQYF.

The chain links TRBV29-1 to TRBJ1-2; tentatively, D is TRBD1 (5 bases). The V gene lost 6 bases and the J gene lost 3 bases, with 17 bases spanning the gap. The CDR3 has 14 residues. Germline V CDR1 and CDR2: SQVTM, ANQGSEA. CDR3: CSVGTNLLDYGYTF. The DNA for the CDR3 is TGCAGCGTGGGGACTAACCTTTTGGACTATGGCTACACCTTC.

This chain uses TRBV11-3 with TRBJ1-1; D is perhaps TRBD1 (6 bases). The CDR3 consists of 14 residues. Germline V gene lookup returns CDR1 SGHNT and CDR2 YENEEA. The V end was cut by 5 bases, the J end by 4 bases, with 14 bases between. The CDR3 DNA reads as TGTGCCAGCAGCGTCAGGGGTCCGGGCACTGAAGCTTTCTTT. This codes for CASSVRGPGTEAFF.

This clone was counted only a few times. The chain uses TRBV19 and TRBJ1-6, with D possibly being TRBD1 (5 bases). The CDR3 is 14 amino acids. Germline V CDR1 and CDR2: LNHDA, SQIVND (reference sequence). Deletions cut 6 bases from V and 5 bases from J, with 11 bases between. For the CDR3, the DNA is TGTGCCAGTAGGAAAGGGACGGATAATTCACCCCTCCACTTT. This codes for CASRKGTDNSPLHF.

The rearrangement uses TRBV29-1 and TRBJ2-7; no firm D call. The CDR3 has 12 residues. Germline V CDR1 and CDR2: SQVTM, ANQGSEA. V gave up 5 bases and J gave up 7 bases, with 15 bases separating them. This CDR3 reads CSVSGRPHEQYF. The CDR3 DNA follows: TGCAGCGTTTCCGGACGGCCCCATGAGCAGTACTTC.

This clone was picked up a small number of times. The chain joins TRBV29-1 to TRBJ1-1, with D possibly matching TRBD1 (5 bases). Germline V gene lookup returns CDR1 SQVTM and CDR2 ANQGSEA. Trimming stripped 3 bases from V and 0 bases from J, with 8 bases between. CDR3 length: 13 amino acids. In DNA form, the CDR3 reads TGCAGCGTTGATCGGGGCCTGAACACTGAAGCTTTCTTT. It yields the protein CSVDRGLNTEAFF.

The count of this clone is one. V and J are TRBV25-1 and TRBJ1-4, with a possible D match to TRBD1 (6 bases). CDR3 length: 14 amino acids. CDR1 is MGHDK and CDR2 is SYGVNS in the germline V gene. Trimming removed 5 bases from V and 5 bases from J, with 12 bases in between. DNA of the CDR3: TGTGCCAGCAGTCCGACAGGATTGAATGAAAAACTGTTTTTT. Translated, it gives CASSPTGLNEKLFF.

This clone has just a few counts. At the DNA level, this CDR3 is encoded by other sequences in the same sample as well. V usage is TRBV5-1 and J usage is TRBJ2-6; D remains unclear. There are 14 residues in the CDR3. The V and J ends lost 2 bases and 0 bases respectively, with 3 bases between them. CDR1 and CDR2 from the germline V gene are SGHRS and YFSETQ. The CDR3 region has the DNA TGCGCCAGCAGCTTTGACTCTGGGGCCAACGTCCTGACTTTC. Protein product: CASSFDSGANVLTF.

This clone was counted between two and nine times. CDR3 sequence: CASSEAGVGQYF. CDR3 nucleotides: TGTGCCAGCAGTGAAGCAGGGGTAGGGCAGTACTTC. This chain uses TRBV6-1 with TRBJ2-7; possibly TRBD1 for D (5 bases). The V end lost 0 bases, the J end lost 9 bases, and 9 bases lay between the germline ends. Germline assignment: CDR1 MNHNS and CDR2 SASEGT. This CDR3 region has 12 residues.

This chain uses TRBV30 with TRBJ2-5, with TRBD1 matching 7 bases. This CDR3 is 15 amino acids long. Per germline, CDR1 GTSNPN and CDR2 SVGIG (reference sequence). J gave up 4 bases and V 7 bases, and 15 bases lay outside the gene matches. The CDR3 coding sequence is TGTGCCTCCACATTTCGACAGGGCCTGGGAGAGACCCAGTACTTC. This gives the protein CASTFRQGLGETQYF.

This clone has a handful of counts. This rearrangement joins TRBV29-1 to TRBJ2-3; a possible D gene is TRBD1 (5 bases). CDR3 size: 12 residues. Per germline, CDR1 SQVTM and CDR2 ANQGSEA. Deletions cut 0 bases from V and 5 bases from J, with 6 bases between. The CDR3 DNA follows: TGCAGCGTTGAAGATCAGGGAGATACGCAGTATTTT. Its translation: CSVEDQGDTQYF.